This T cell receptor beta chain was recovered during a study of T cell responses to AZD1222 COVID-19 vaccine. Study outcomes and limitations: Two doses of AZD1222 preceded a rise in Spike-specific TCR breadth and depth. It should be noted that donors were predominantly white British and more often female, and clonal diversity was possibly underestimated. Vaccine-associated CD4 TCRs ranged over spike, dominating at 160-218 and 743-854. Baseline seropositives among AZD1222 recipients totaled only 5 to 7.

Generated by immunoSEQ multiplex PCR, the TCRdb table keeps only in-frame clones and is missing some. The sample shows 130,000 to 150,000 clones, 75% to 95% of them seen only once. In the case of this clone: The target antigen is unknown.

The sample consisted of peripheral blood, taken on day 0 of MenACWY control vaccination. The sequence came from an adult in good health.

This CDR3 reads CASSQGSSGYSYEQYF. DNA for the CDR3: TGTGCCAGCAGCCAAGGATCTAGTGGGTACTCCTACGAGCAGTACTTC. V usage is TRBV3-1 (or the pseudogene TRBV3-2) and J usage is TRBJ2-7; D gene unclear. This CDR3 has 16 amino acids. The V end lost 1 base, the J end lost 0 bases, and 13 bases lay between the germline ends. CDR1 and CDR2 (germline): LGHDT, YNNKEL (reference sequence).